Below, 30 T cell receptor beta chains from the same sample are listed, as sequenced in a study of blood T cell repertoires in COVID-19. Sequenced by immunoSEQ multiplex PCR; TCRdb stores in-frame clones only, minus some. The sample has under 250,000 clones; around nine tenths are singletons. Sequenced material: PBMCs or T cells enriched from blood (not recorded which). Every receptor here comes from a young woman with acute COVID-19.

The V and J genes are TRBV18 and TRBJ1-5, with a tentative D call TRBD1 (6 bases). V dropped 0 bases and J dropped 6 bases, with 18 bases sitting between them. Germline CDR1 KGHSH, CDR2 LQKENI. CDR3 length: 17 amino acids. The chain's CDR3 is CASSPPLGAGESQPQHF. The CDR3 DNA reads TGTGCCAGCTCACCACCCCTGGGGGCAGGGGAGAGTCAGCCCCAGCATTTT.

Remarks on this clone: Different DNA sequences within this sample yield the same CDR3. The chain recombines TRBV27 with TRBJ1-6; 9 positions match TRBD1. The V and J ends lost 3 bases and 8 bases, in that order; junction bases with no gene match: 8. This CDR3 region has 16 residues. Germline CDR1 MNHEY, CDR2 SMNVEV (reference sequence). This chain's CDR3 is CASSFYPGQGDSPLHF. The CDR3 coding sequence is TGTGCCAGCAGTTTTTACCCGGGACAGGGAGATTCACCCCTCCACTTT.

The rearrangement joins TRBV9 to TRBJ2-3; 7 bases align to TRBD2. The CDR3 extends over 13 amino acids. Germline V gene data show CDR1 as SGDLS and CDR2 as YYNGEE. J was trimmed by 4 bases and V by 3 bases; bases with no gene match: 2. The DNA for the CDR3 is TGTGCCAGCAGCGCGGGGGGTTCAGATACGCAGTATTTT. Translating it yields CASSAGGSDTQYF.

The rearrangement joins TRBV18 to TRBJ2-5, with D unclear. V dropped 2 bases and J dropped 5 bases, with 12 bases sitting between them. Germline loops: CDR1 KGHSH, CDR2 LQKENI. This CDR3 comprises 14 residues. The DNA for the CDR3 is TGTGCCAGCTCACCAAGTGGTATCCGGGAGACCCAGTACTTC. As protein: CASSPSGIRETQYF.

A single count supports this clone. The chain couples TRBV4-1 to TRBJ1-2; TRBD1 matches 8 bases. Germline V CDR1 and CDR2: MGHRA, YSYEKL. The CDR3 spans 15 residues. The junction had 8 bases not matched to a gene; V was cut back by 2 bases and J by 6 bases. CDR3 protein: CASSQPRDRNDGYTF. CDR3 DNA sequence: TGCGCCAGCAGCCAACCCCGGGACAGGAACGATGGCTACACCTTC.

This chain links TRBV5-1 with TRBJ1-6; TRBD1 might be the D (5 bases). CDR1 and CDR2 (germline): SGHRS, YFSETQ. V was pared by 2 bases and J by 9 bases, with 15 bases between. This CDR3 spans 15 amino acids. In DNA, the CDR3 is TGCGCCAGCAGCTTTAATCCAGGGATGGGTTCACCCCTCCACTTT. As protein: CASSFNPGMGSPLHF.

Remarks on this clone: Other DNA sequences from this sample encode an identical CDR3 as well. V usage is TRBV28 and J usage is TRBJ1-5; unclear D gene. V lost 5 bases and J lost 1, with 9 bases in between. CDR3 length equals 14 residues. The germline CDR1 and CDR2 sequences are MDHEN and SYDVKM. The CDR3 DNA follows: TGTGCCAGCAGTCTCCGGGGAAGCAATCAGCCCCAGCATTTT. Residues: CASSLRGSNQPQHF.

The gene calls are TRBV5-6 and TRBJ1-2; TRBD1 might be the D (5 bases). CDR1 and CDR2 from the germline V gene are SGHDT and YYEEEE. V gave up 1 base and J gave up 7 bases, with 20 bases separating them. There are 16 residues in the CDR3. The CDR3 is CASSLPSLEGAAGYTF. In DNA form, the CDR3 reads TGTGCCAGCAGCTTGCCCTCTTTGGAAGGGGCGGCTGGCTACACCTTC.

The table lists this clone with a count of one. The chain carries TRBV25-1 and TRBJ1-4, with 7 bases lining up with TRBD1. V lost 7 bases, J lost 15 bases, and 8 bases stayed unmatched. The CDR3 length is 11 residues. CDR1 and CDR2 (germline): MGHDK, SYGVNS. The CDR3 nucleotides read TGTGCCAGCAATCGGGACAGAGAGGTGTTTTTT. Its protein is CASNRDREVFF. Looking up the rest from reference TRBV25-1 and TRBJ1-4 gives the full variable domain: EADIYQTPRYLVIGTGKKITLECSQTMGHDKMYWYQQDPGMELHLIHYSYGVNSTEKGDLSSESTVSRIRTEHFPLTLESARPSHTSQYLCASNRDREVFFGSGTQLSVL.

This chain links TRBV4-1 with TRBJ2-2, with 7 bases lining up with TRBD1. The germline gives CDR1 MGHRA, CDR2 YSYEKL. This CDR3 comprises 18 residues. J lost 3 bases, V lost 1 base, and 11 bases had no gene match. The CDR3 bases are TGCGCCAGCAGCCAAGGAAACACAGGGGTTCGTTACACCGGGGAGCTGTTTTTT. Protein: CASSQGNTGVRYTGELFF.

The gene calls are TRBV5-4 and TRBJ1-1, with D unresolved. Trimming took 4 bases from V and 3 from J, leaving 10 bases between them. Per the germline V gene, CDR1 is SGHNT and CDR2 is YYREEE (reference sequence). The CDR3 spans 13 residues. The DNA for the CDR3 is TGTGCCAGCAGCCCGGACTCCTACACTGAAGCTTTCTTT. Translating gives CASSPDSYTEAFF.

The chain combines TRBV28 with TRBJ1-2; 8 nucleotides match TRBD1. CDR3 length: 12 residues. The trim removed 7 bases at V and 7 bases at J, leaving 5 bases unmatched. Germline V lookup: CDR1 MDHEN, CDR2 SYDVKM. Here the CDR3 DNA reads TGTGCCAGCAAGGACAGGGCTGGTGGCTACACCTTC. Translation: CASKDRAGGYTF.

The gene calls are TRBV10-3 and TRBJ2-3, with TRBD2 identical over 9 bases. Germline CDR1 reads ENHRY; CDR2 reads SYGVKD. This CDR3 spans 16 amino acids. Trimming cost V 2 bases and J 6 bases; bases outside gene matches: 9. In DNA, the CDR3 is TGTGCCATCAGTGAGACTCTAGCGGGGTTCGGGGATACGCAGTATTTT. Protein: CAISETLAGFGDTQYF.

V and J are TRBV13 and TRBJ1-4; D remains ambiguous. Germline V gene sequence: CDR1 PRHDT, CDR2 FYEKMQ (reference sequence). The germline V and J ends were trimmed by 4 bases and 6 bases, with 15 bases remaining between them. CDR3 length: 15 amino acids. In DNA, the CDR3 is TGTGCCAGCAGCTCCAGGACGAAGCGGGATGAAAAACTGTTTTTT. Protein sequence: CASSSRTKRDEKLFF.

This chain joins TRBV19 and TRBJ1-2; weak D call: TRBD1 (6 bases). The CDR3 extends over 13 amino acids. Trimming removed 4 bases from V and 8 bases from J, with 14 bases in between. CDR1 is LNHDA and CDR2 is SQIVND in the germline V gene (reference sequence). CDR3 residues: CASSTTTGYGYTF. Here the CDR3 DNA reads TGTGCCAGTAGTACAACGACAGGATACGGCTACACCTTC.

The gene calls are TRBV27 and TRBJ2-6; D gene ambiguous. V was cut by 1 base and J by 0 bases, with 4 bases left in between. This CDR3 comprises 15 residues. CDR1 is MNHEY and CDR2 is SMNVEV in the germline V gene (reference sequence). CDR3 residues: CASSLLLSGANVLTF. CDR3 bases: TGTGCCAGCAGTTTATTACTCTCTGGGGCCAACGTCCTGACTTTC.

J is TRBJ1-3 and V is TRBV28; D is possibly TRBD1 (6 bases). The CDR3 sequence is 14 residues long. Trimming stripped 6 bases from V and 4 bases from J, with 13 bases between. CDR1 and CDR2 from the germline V gene are MDHEN and SYDVKM. As DNA, the CDR3 is TGTGCCAGCAGCCTCACAGGGAAAGGAAACACCATATATTTT. This sequence encodes CASSLTGKGNTIYF.

The chain joins TRBV18 to TRBJ2-1; D may be TRBD2 (5 bases). The CDR3 consists of 12 residues. Trimming pared 3 bases from V and 14 bases from J, leaving 14 bases between. CDR1 and CDR2 (germline): KGHSH, LQKENI. The CDR3 DNA follows: TGTGCCAGCTCACCGAACGGCCTAGCCGAGTTCTTC. Encoded protein: CASSPNGLAEFF.

The rearrangement uses TRBV5-4 and TRBJ1-1, with D possibly being TRBD1 (5 bases). Germline CDR1 and CDR2: SGHNT and YYREEE (reference sequence). The CDR3 length is 15 residues. V dropped 3 bases and J dropped 6 bases, with 18 bases sitting between them. In DNA, the CDR3 is TGTGCCAGCAGCTCACACTGGATGGGGCCCCCTGAAGCTTTCTTT. Translation: CASSSHWMGPPEAFF.

Notes on this clone: Mismatch with germline at one junction end may stem from a read error. The rearrangement uses TRBV19 and TRBJ1-2; the D gene is possibly TRBD1 (6 bases). The length of the CDR3 is 15 residues. Germline V gives CDR1 LNHDA, CDR2 SQIVND (reference sequence). Here the CDR3 DNA reads TGTGCTAGTAGTAGAACAGGGCGTACGGACTATGGCTACACCTTC. Translated, it gives CASSRTGRTDYGYTF.

This clone was detected many times. DNA for the CDR3: TGTGCCAGCAGCTTAGTGAGGACAGGGGGCCTCGAGCAGTACTTC. It encodes CASSLVRTGGLEQYF. This sequence joins TRBV7-2 and TRBJ2-7; 11 bases align to TRBD1. Germline V gene sequence: CDR1 SGHTA, CDR2 FQGNSA. The CDR3 length is 15 residues. V lost 1 base and J lost 6; bases outside the gene matches: 5.

This chain uses TRBV7-6 with TRBJ1-6, with 7 bases that match TRBD1. V shed 5 bases and J 5 bases; nucleotides not matched to a gene: 6. This CDR3 has 15 amino acids. Germline lookup yields CDR1 SGHVS and CDR2 FNYEAQ. The CDR3 region is CASSRRDRDNSPLHF. CDR3 DNA sequence: TGTGCCAGCAGCCGGAGGGACAGAGATAATTCACCCCTCCACTTT.

The V and J genes are TRBV7-9 and TRBJ2-1; D is ambiguous. Germline V gene data show CDR1 as SEHNR and CDR2 as FQNEAQ (reference sequence). The CDR3 spans 12 residues. V was cut by 7 bases and J by 2 bases, with 6 bases left in between. This CDR3 is CASTNAYNEQFF. The CDR3 DNA is TGTGCCAGCACCAACGCCTACAATGAGCAGTTCTTC.

The chain recombines TRBV6-2 or TRBV6-3 with TRBJ1-5; 7 positions match TRBD1. The CDR3 runs 19 residues. The germline CDR1 and CDR2 sequences are MNHEY and SVGEGT. With 6 bases clipped from V and 0 bases from J, the junction kept 17 bases outside the gene matches. This CDR3 reads CASSPAQPQGTNSNQPQHF. CDR3 coding DNA: TGTGCCAGCAGCCCAGCCCAGCCACAGGGGACCAATAGCAATCAGCCCCAGCATTTT.

For the CDR3, the DNA is TGTGCCAGTAGGTCAGGGGGCAAGTCCTACGAGCAGTACTTC. Encoded protein: CASRSGGKSYEQYF. The chain joins TRBV19 to TRBJ2-7, with TRBD1 matching 8 bases. Per germline, CDR1 LNHDA and CDR2 SQIVND (reference sequence). The CDR3 loop spans 14 amino acids. The junction had 5 bases not matched to a gene; V was cut back by 6 bases and J by 1 base.

V usage is TRBV7-7 and J usage is TRBJ1-4; 7 bases fit TRBD1. The CDR3 covers 16 residues. From germline, CDR1 is SSHAT and CDR2 FNYEAQ (reference sequence). J gave up 7 bases and V 5 bases, and 13 bases lay outside the gene matches. CDR3 DNA: TGTGCCAGCAGCCAAGGGGAGACAGGGAACGGTGAAAAACTGTTTTTT. Protein: CASSQGETGNGEKLFF.

This clone appeared once. The chain joins TRBV5-4 to TRBJ2-3; 7 bases agree with TRBD2. Germline V gene lookup returns CDR1 SGHNT and CDR2 YYREEE (reference sequence). The CDR3 contains 14 residues. V shed 5 bases and J 2 bases; nucleotides not matched to a gene: 5. The DNA of the CDR3 is TGTGCCAGCAGAACGGGGGGTTCCACAGATACGCAGTATTTT. It yields the protein CASRTGGSTDTQYF.

This rearrangement joins TRBV5-6 to TRBJ2-2, with D possibly being TRBD2 (6 bases). Germline V lookup: CDR1 SGHDT, CDR2 YYEEEE. This CDR3 has 14 residues. With 2 bases removed from V and 4 bases from J, the gap between germline ends came to 9 bases. The CDR3 loop reads CASSLGLSTGELFF. The CDR3 DNA reads as TGTGCCAGCAGCTTAGGACTATCCACCGGGGAGCTGTTTTTT.

The chain recombines TRBV4-1 with TRBJ1-1; tentative D call: TRBD1 (6 bases). This CDR3 spans 16 amino acids. Germline CDR1 MGHRA, CDR2 YSYEKL. The V gene lost 4 bases and the J gene lost 4 bases, with 19 bases spanning the gap. The CDR3 DNA follows: TGCGCCAGCAGCCTTCGGGGGGGCGGTTTGGGCACTGAAGCTTTCTTT. Translation gives CASSLRGGGLGTEAFF.

This CDR3 reads CASSGRGESPLHF. For the CDR3, the DNA is TGTGCCAGCAGTGGCCGGGGGGAATCACCCCTCCACTTT. This chain links TRBV6-2 or TRBV6-3 with TRBJ1-6; tentative D call: TRBD1 (5 bases). CDR3 length: 13 amino acids. Germline V gives CDR1 MNHEY, CDR2 SVGEGT. V lost 5 bases to trimming and J lost 10 bases, with 12 bases between them.